This T cell receptor (beta chain) was obtained from a study of cytomegalovirus exposure and HLA in healthy donors. Findings of the study overall: Relative to equally common others, HLA-associated TCR beta chains showed greater clonal expansion in a later analysis. A list of 150 to 200 TCR beta chains associated with cytomegalovirus was given. Some V segments, TRBV6-2 and TRBV6-3 among them, were indistinguishable and were therefore excluded. When analyzed later, a missense DCLRE1C variant was found to be linked to TCR beta V- and J-gene trimming.

In the PCR, 60 Vbeta and 13 Jbeta primers were used. TCRdb keeps only in-frame clones here, not all; method: immunoSEQ multiplex PCR. The table has about 120,000 clones, around 80% seen once. The germline CDR1 and CDR2 sequences are WSHSY and SAAADI. This CDR3 is built from 14 residues. The J segment lost 4 bases and the V segment lost 6 bases, leaving 2 bases of the junction unmatched. This clone appeared once. Its matching antigen is unknown. The sample was PBMCs. The sequence was obtained from a man younger than 45 in good health and CMV-seronegative. The chain employs TRBV10-2 and TRBJ2-1, with 11 bases matching TRBD2. The CDR3 loop reads CASRLAGEYNEQFF. In DNA form, the CDR3 reads TGCGCCAGCAGACTAGCGGGGGAATACAATGAGCAGTTCTTC.